What follows are 13 T cell receptor beta chains derived from one specimen sequenced in a study of T-cell reconstitution after alpha-beta-depleted transplantation in children (dated by TCRdb to 2016 to 2018). Library method: PCR. The sequencer listed for this sample is Illumina HiSeq 2500. Molecular barcoding was employed in the preparation of TCR libraries, with unique molecular identifiers being used to normalize TCRbeta repertoire quantification. TCRdb ran its own pipeline on the public reads, namely fastp trimming at Q25 and MiXCR clone calling, and kept in-frame beta chains. Duplicate CDR3 protein sequences are folded into a single record with the most common DNA and genes. Recorded for this sample are 15,000 to 20,000 distinct CDR3 sequences; 4.5% to 6.5% of them occurred a single time. The top ten clonotypes cover under 8.5% of the sample. Taken with the paper, the label for treatment or condition translates to: allogeneic hematopoietic cell transplantation with graft depleted of TCRalphabeta T cells and CD19 B cells.

The material was PBMCs, obtained before TCRalphabeta/CD19-depleted stem cell transplant. The origin of the receptors is a boy younger than 18 with acute lymphoblastic leukemia, due to receive a stem cell transplant.

In nucleotides, the CDR3 is TGTGCCAGTAGTATCGTTAGCGGGACAAACAATGAGCAGTTCTTC. It translates to CASSIVSGTNNEQFF. The chain combines TRBV19 with TRBJ2-1, with 8 bases lining up with TRBD2. V was clipped by 3 bases and J by 5 bases; unmatched bases: 6. The CDR3 sequence is 15 residues long. Per germline, CDR1 LNHDA and CDR2 SQIVND (reference sequence).

V and J are TRBV10-3 and TRBJ2-1; D remains ambiguous. Looked up from germline, CDR1 is ENHRY and CDR2 is SYGVKD. CDR3 length: 13 amino acids. V lost 4 bases and J lost 5, with 9 bases in between. As DNA, the CDR3 is TGTGCCATCAGTGTTTCTGTTGACAATGAGCAGTTCTTC. Protein sequence: CAISVSVDNEQFF.

The table lists this clonotype with many counts. The chain links TRBV20-1 to TRBJ1-3; D is undetermined. The CDR3 sequence is 15 residues long. V was pared by 3 bases and J by 4 bases, with 16 bases between. Germline-derived CDR1 and CDR2 are DFQATT and SNEGSKA (reference sequence). The CDR3 loop is CSARGLDLTGNTIYF. The CDR3 DNA is TGCAGTGCTAGGGGCCTTGACTTGACGGGAAACACCATATATTTT.

This clonotype came up many times. The chain is built from TRBV4-3 and TRBJ2-3; 7 bases are shared with TRBD2. V trimming: 0 bases; J trimming: 4 bases; junction bases outside the gene matches: 1. The CDR3 contains 14 residues. CDR1 is LGHNA and CDR2 is YSLEER in the germline V gene. CDR3 sequence reads: CASSQDGLADTQYF. The CDR3 nucleotides read TGCGCCAGCAGCCAAGACGGACTAGCAGATACGCAGTATTTT.

This clonotype appeared many times. The rearrangement joins TRBV5-1 to TRBJ1-3; possible D gene TRBD1, 5 bases. V lost 4 bases and J lost 2, with 13 bases in between. The CDR3 has 15 amino acids. Germline V gene data show CDR1 as SGHRS and CDR2 as YFSETQ. CDR3 amino acids: CASSHDSGPGNTIYF. Here the CDR3 DNA reads TGCGCCAGCAGCCACGACAGCGGCCCTGGAAACACCATATATTTT.

In this sample, this clonotype turned up many times. The V call is TRBV5-4, the J call TRBJ2-1; 8 nucleotides line up with TRBD1. This CDR3 has 18 residues. The V and J ends lost 4 bases and 7 bases, in that order; junction bases with no gene match: 19. Germline assignment: CDR1 SGHNT and CDR2 YYREEE (reference sequence). CDR3 bases: TGTGCCAGCAGCCCTCACAGGGGGGCTAGTGAAAGCTCTAATGAGCAGTTCTTC. This sequence encodes CASSPHRGASESSNEQFF.

This clonotype was seen many times. The chain recombines TRBV13 with TRBJ2-7, with 7 bases identical to TRBD2. The CDR3 loop spans 14 amino acids. Germline CDR1 is PRHDT and CDR2 is FYEKMQ (reference sequence). V was clipped by 8 bases and J by 3 bases; unmatched bases: 10. The CDR3 DNA reads TGTGCCAGCGGCCTGGGGGGGAGCCGCTACGAGCAGTACTTC. This translates into CASGLGGSRYEQYF. Based on the CDR3 plus reference TRBV13 and TRBJ2-7, the full variable domain is AAGVIQSPRHLIKEKRETATLKCYPIPRHDTVYWYQQGPGQDPQFLISFYEKMQSDKGSIPDRFSAQQFSDYHSELNMSSLELGDSALYFCASGLGGSRYEQYFGPGTRLTVT.

This clonotype was seen a few times. The J gene is TRBJ1-1, the V gene TRBV7-9; the D gene is possibly TRBD1 (5 bases). Germline-derived CDR1 and CDR2 are SEHNR and FQNEAQ (reference sequence). Trimming shortened V by 4 bases and J by 5 bases, and 11 bases separated the two germline ends. The CDR3 spans 13 residues. CDR3 protein: CASSSPGGTEAFF. The CDR3 nucleotides read TGTGCCAGCAGCTCCCCCGGGGGTACTGAAGCTTTCTTT.

This clonotype is deemed medium-sized. The chain employs TRBV29-1 and TRBJ2-1, with 10 bases fitting TRBD2. Germline-derived CDR1 and CDR2 are SQVTM and ANQGSEA. CDR3 length: 14 residues. Trimming removed 5 bases from V and 4 bases from J; junction bases left unmatched: 5. For the CDR3, the DNA is TGCAGCGTTCCTGGGACTAGCGCTTACAATGAGCAGTTCTTC. It yields the protein CSVPGTSAYNEQFF.

The table lists this clonotype with many counts. The genes are TRBV7-7 and TRBJ2-2, with TRBD2 matching over 7 bases. With 1 base clipped from V and 5 bases from J, the junction kept 1 base outside the gene matches. The CDR3 contains 14 residues. Germline V CDR1 and CDR2: SSHAT, FNYEAQ (reference sequence). In nucleotides, the CDR3 is TGTGCCAGCAGCTTAGGCGGGAGTACCGGGGAGCTGTTTTTT. This sequence encodes CASSLGGSTGELFF.

This clonotype was counted many times. The genes are TRBV20-1 and TRBJ1-5; D unresolved. Germline loops: CDR1 DFQATT, CDR2 SNEGSKA (reference sequence). The CDR3 length is 16 residues. The V and J ends lost 3 bases and 0 bases respectively, with 15 bases between them. CDR3 nucleotide sequence: TGCAGTGCTAGGCCTACCTTGCGGCATAGCAATCAGCCCCAGCATTTT. It codes for CSARPTLRHSNQPQHF.

This clonotype was observed at least ten times. The chain is built from TRBV20-1 and TRBJ1-2; D not resolved. Germline CDR1 is DFQATT and CDR2 is SNEGSKA (reference sequence). The CDR3 runs 13 residues. V gave up 1 base and J gave up 4 bases, with 10 bases separating them. The CDR3 nucleotides read TGCAGTGCTAGAGGGGCCGATTTCTATGGCTACACCTTC. This translates into CSARGADFYGYTF.

Ten or more counts support this clonotype. The chain has TRBV6-2 or TRBV6-3 and TRBJ1-5, with TRBD1 identical over 8 bases. The CDR3 covers 17 residues. CDR1 is MNHEY and CDR2 is SVGEGT in the germline V gene. V shed 0 bases and J 4 bases; nucleotides not matched to a gene: 8. The CDR3 sequence is CASSYSAGGRGNQPQHF. The CDR3, as DNA: TGTGCCAGCAGTTACTCGGCAGGGGGCCGTGGAAATCAGCCCCAGCATTTT.